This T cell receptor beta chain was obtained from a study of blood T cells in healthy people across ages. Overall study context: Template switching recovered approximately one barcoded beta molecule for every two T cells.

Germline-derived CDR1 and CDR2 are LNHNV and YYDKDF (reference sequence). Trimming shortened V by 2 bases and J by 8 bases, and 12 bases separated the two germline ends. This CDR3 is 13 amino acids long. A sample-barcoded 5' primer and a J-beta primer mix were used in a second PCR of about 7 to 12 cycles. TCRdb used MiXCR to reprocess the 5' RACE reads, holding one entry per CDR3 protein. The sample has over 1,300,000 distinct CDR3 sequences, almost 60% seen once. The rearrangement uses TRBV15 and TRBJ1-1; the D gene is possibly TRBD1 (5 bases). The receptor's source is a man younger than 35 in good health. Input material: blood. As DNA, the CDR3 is TGTGCCACCAGCAGATGGGTGGGGCAGGAAGCTTTCTTT. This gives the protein CATSRWVGQEAFF.